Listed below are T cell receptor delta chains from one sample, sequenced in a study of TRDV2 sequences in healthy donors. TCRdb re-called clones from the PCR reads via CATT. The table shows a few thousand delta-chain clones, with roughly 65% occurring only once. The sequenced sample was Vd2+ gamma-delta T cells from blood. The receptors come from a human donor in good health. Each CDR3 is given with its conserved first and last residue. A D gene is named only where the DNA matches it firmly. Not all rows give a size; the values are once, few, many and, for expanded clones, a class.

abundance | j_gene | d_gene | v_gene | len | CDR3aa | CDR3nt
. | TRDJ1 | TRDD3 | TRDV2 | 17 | CACDRLWGTEYTDKLIF | TGTGCCTGCGATAGACTCTGGGGGACAGAATACACCGATAAACTCATCTTT
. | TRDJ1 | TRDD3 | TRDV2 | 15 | CACFPLGDTSDKLIF | TGTGCCTGTTTCCCCTTGGGGGATACATCTGATAAACTCATCTTT
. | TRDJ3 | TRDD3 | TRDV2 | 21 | CACDTATGGYDSSWDTRQMFF | TGTGCCTGTGACACCGCTACTGGGGGATACGACAGCTCCTGGGACACCCGACAGATGTTTTTC
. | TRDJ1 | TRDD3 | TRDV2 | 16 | CACDLLGDTGTDKLIF | TGTGCCTGTGACCTACTGGGGGATACGGGGACCGATAAACTCATCTTT
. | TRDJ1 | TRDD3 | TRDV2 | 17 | CACDTLNLGDTTDKLIF | TGTGCCTGTGACACTTTAAATCTGGGGGATACGACCGATAAACTCATCTTT
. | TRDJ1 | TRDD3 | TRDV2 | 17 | CACDSVGDTLGPDKLIF | TGTGCCTGTGACTCGGTGGGGGATACGCTCGGGCCCGATAAACTCATCTTT
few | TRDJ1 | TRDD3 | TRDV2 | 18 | CACDTAFGAGGTTDKLIF | TGTGCCTGTGACACCGCCTTTGGGGCTGGGGGCACCACCGATAAACTCATCTTT
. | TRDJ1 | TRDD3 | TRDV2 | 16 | CACDNMGDTYTDKLIF | TGTGCCTGTGACAACATGGGGGATACGTACACCGATAAACTCATCTTT
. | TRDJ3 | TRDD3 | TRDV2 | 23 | CACDTGFFTGGYPSSWDTRQMFF | TGTGCCTGTGACACCGGATTTTTTACTGGGGGATACCCCTCCTCCTGGGACACCCGACAGATGTTTTTC
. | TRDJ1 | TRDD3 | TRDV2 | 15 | CACDTLGDRSDKLIF | TGTGCCTGTGACACCCTGGGGGATAGAAGCGATAAACTCATCTTT
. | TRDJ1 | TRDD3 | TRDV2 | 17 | CACDTVLGTLDTDKLIF | TGTGCCTGTGACACCGTACTGGGGACGCTGGATACCGATAAACTCATCTTT
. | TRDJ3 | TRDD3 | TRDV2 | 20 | CACDTTGGNYPSWDTRQMFF | TGTGCCTGTGACACGACTGGGGGAAACTATCCCTCCTGGGACACCCGACAGATGTTTTTC
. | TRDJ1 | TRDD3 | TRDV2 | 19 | CACERLGNPPRKDTDKLIF | TGTGCCTGTGAGCGACTGGGGAACCCCCCTCGGAAGGACACCGATAAACTCATCTTT
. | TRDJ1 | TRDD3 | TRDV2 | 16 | CACDALLGDDTDKLIF | TGTGCCTGCGACGCCCTACTGGGGGACGACACCGATAAACTCATCTTT
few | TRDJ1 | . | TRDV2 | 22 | CACDTVGGVPTPTGDETDKLIF | TGTGCCTGTGACACCGTAGGAGGAGTTCCTACCCCTACTGGGGATGAAACCGATAAACTCATCTTT
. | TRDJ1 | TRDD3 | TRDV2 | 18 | CACDTVGLGVPNTDKLIF | TGTGCCTGTGACACAGTAGGCCTGGGGGTCCCAAACACCGATAAACTCATCTTT
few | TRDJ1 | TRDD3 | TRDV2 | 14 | CACDNPGLGDTRIF | TGTGCCTGTGACAACCCCGGACTGGGGGATACTCGAATCTTT
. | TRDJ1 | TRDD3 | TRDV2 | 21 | CACDTGSLNGPGDSGTDKLIF | TGTGCCTGTGACACCGGGAGCCTAAATGGCCCGGGGGATAGTGGCACCGATAAACTCATCTTT
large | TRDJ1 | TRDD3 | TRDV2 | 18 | CACDTVGGYHPNTDKLIF | TGTGCCTGTGACACAGTCGGGGGATACCACCCCAACACCGATAAACTCATCTTT
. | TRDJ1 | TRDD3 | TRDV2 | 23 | CACDTVRNSLGDDLNRGTDKLIF | TGTGCCTGTGACACCGTTCGGAATTCACTGGGGGATGACCTCAACAGGGGCACCGATAAACTCATCTTT
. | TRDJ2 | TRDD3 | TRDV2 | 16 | CACDTLGDTGAAQLFF | TGTGCCTGTGACACACTGGGGGATACGGGGGCAGCACAACTCTTCTTT
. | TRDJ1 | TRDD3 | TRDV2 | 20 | CACDTGSLLGDKLDTDKLIF | TGTGCCTGTGACACCGGAAGCCTACTGGGGGATAAGTTGGACACCGATAAACTCATCTTT
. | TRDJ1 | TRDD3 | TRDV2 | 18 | CACDEVAGGSPYTDKLIF | TGTGCCTGTGACGAGGTCGCTGGGGGATCCCCGTACACCGATAAACTCATCTTT
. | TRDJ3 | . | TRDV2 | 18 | CACDTVSGNSWDTRQMFF | TGTGCCTGTGACACCGTTTCAGGGAACTCCTGGGACACCCGACAGATGTTTTTC
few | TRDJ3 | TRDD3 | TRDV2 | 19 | CACDTLGERSSWDTRQMFF | TGTGCCTGTGACACCCTGGGGGAGAGGAGCTCCTGGGACACCCGACAGATGTTTTTC
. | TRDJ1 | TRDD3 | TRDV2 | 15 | CACDTLGGGLNKLIF | TGTGCCTGTGACACTCTTGGTGGGGGATTGAATAAACTCATCTTT
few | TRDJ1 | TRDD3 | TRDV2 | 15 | CACDTLGDTTDKLIF | TGTGCCTGTGACACCCTGGGGGATACTACCGATAAACTCATCTTT
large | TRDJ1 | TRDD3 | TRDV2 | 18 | CACDTVSGGSMYTDKLIF | TGTGCCTGTGACACAGTATCTGGGGGATCCATGTACACCGATAAACTCATCTTT
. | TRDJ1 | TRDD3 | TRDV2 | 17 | CACDSLLGTKRTDKLIF | TGTGCCTGTGACTCCTTACTGGGGACCAAGAGGACCGATAAACTCATCTTT
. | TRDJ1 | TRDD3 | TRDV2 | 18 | CACDTLGDTGNNTDKLIF | TGTGCCTGTGACACCCTGGGGGATACGGGGAACAACACCGATAAACTCATCTTT
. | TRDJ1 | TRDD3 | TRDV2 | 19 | CACDTLTGGQPGYTDKLIF | TGTGCCTGTGACACCCTAACTGGGGGCCAGCCCGGGTACACCGATAAACTCATCTTT
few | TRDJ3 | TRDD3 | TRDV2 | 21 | CACDPLLGDTSSSWDTRQMFF | TGTGCCTGTGACCCCCTACTGGGGGATACGTCAAGCTCCTGGGACACCCGACAGATGTTTTTC
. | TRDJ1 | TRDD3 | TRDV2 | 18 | CACDTLLGDTRYTDKLIF | TGTGCCTGTGACACCTTACTGGGGGATACGCGGTACACCGATAAACTCATCTTT
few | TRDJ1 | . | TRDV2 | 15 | CACDLLGSYTDKLIF | TGTGCCTGTGACCTCTTGGGCTCCTACACCGATAAACTCATCTTT
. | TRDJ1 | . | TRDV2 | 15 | CACDTVGAPLGKLIF | TGTGCCTGTGACACCGTGGGGGCCCCTCTCGGTAAACTCATCTTT
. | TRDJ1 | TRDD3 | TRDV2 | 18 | CACDPLGDTRIGTDKLIF | TGTGCCTGTGACCCACTGGGGGATACGCGTATTGGGACCGATAAACTCATCTTT
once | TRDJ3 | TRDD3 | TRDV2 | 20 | CACDTGGVGEPSWDTRQMFF | TGTGCCTGTGACACCGGAGGAGTGGGGGAACCCTCCTGGGACACCCGACAGATGTTTTTC
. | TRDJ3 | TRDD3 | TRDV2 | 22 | CACDTLSSAGGYMSWDTRQMFF | TGTGCCTGTGACACCCTGTCATCTGCTGGGGGATACATGTCCTGGGACACCCGACAGATGTTTTTC
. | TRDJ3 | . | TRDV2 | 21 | CACDTVRDWGSGFRDTRQMFF | TGTGCCTGTGACACCGTAAGGGATTGGGGATCCGGTTTCCGGGACACCCGACAGATGTTTTTC
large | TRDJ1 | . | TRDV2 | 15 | CACDSLGTDTDKLIF | TGTGCCTGTGACTCGCTGGGGACTGACACCGATAAACTCATCTTT
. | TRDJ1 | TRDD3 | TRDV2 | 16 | CACDKLGDVVTDKLIF | TGTGCCTGTGACAAACTGGGGGATGTGGTGACCGATAAACTCATCTTT
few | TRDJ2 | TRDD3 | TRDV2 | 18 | CACDPLLGDTLETAQLFF | TGTGCCTGTGACCCCTTACTGGGGGATACGCTGGAAACAGCACAACTCTTCTTT
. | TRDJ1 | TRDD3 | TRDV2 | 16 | CACTALGDRSTDKLIF | TGTGCCTGTACTGCCCTGGGGGATAGGAGCACCGATAAACTCATCTTT
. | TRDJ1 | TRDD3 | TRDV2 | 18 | CACDPLVLGDNGEHKLIF | TGTGCCTGTGACCCCCTCGTACTGGGGGATAACGGCGAACATAAACTCATCTTT
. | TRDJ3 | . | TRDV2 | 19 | CACDTAGSGSSWDTRQMFF | TGTGCCTGTGACACCGCGGGCTCCGGTAGCTCCTGGGACACCCGACAGATGTTTTTC
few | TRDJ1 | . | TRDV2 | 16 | CACDQLEGSGTDKLIF | TGTGCCTGTGACCAGTTGGAGGGATCCGGCACCGATAAACTCATCTTT
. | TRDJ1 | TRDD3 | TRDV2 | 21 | CACDVLPASRLGDRSTDKLIF | TGTGCCTGTGACGTCCTACCTGCATCTAGACTGGGGGATAGGAGCACCGATAAACTCATCTTT
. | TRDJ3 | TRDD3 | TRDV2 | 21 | CACDTVGTGGHSSWDTRQMFF | TGTGCCTGTGACACCGTGGGTACTGGGGGCCACAGCTCCTGGGACACCCGACAGATGTTTTTC
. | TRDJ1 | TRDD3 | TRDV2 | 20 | CACDTVSLGDTRPGTDKLIF | TGTGCCTGTGACACCGTATCCCTGGGGGATACCCGACCCGGCACCGATAAACTCATCTTT
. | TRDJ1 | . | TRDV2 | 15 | CACDTVGRNTDKLIF | TGTGCCTGTGACACCGTTGGGAGGAACACCGATAAACTCATCTTT
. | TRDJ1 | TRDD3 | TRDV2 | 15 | CACDTVLGEAYKLIF | TGTGCCTGTGACACCGTACTGGGGGAGGCCTATAAACTCATCTTT
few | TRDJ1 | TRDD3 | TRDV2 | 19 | CACDAVLGDTLLNTDKLIF | TGTGCCTGTGACGCCGTACTGGGGGATACGCTCCTAAACACCGATAAACTCATCTTT
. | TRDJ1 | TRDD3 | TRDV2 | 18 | CACDPVLGGPYRTDKLIF | TGTGCCTGTGACCCAGTACTGGGGGGGCCGTATAGAACCGATAAACTCATCTTT
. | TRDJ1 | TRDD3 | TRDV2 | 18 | CACDSILGDTQKTDKLIF | TGTGCCTGTGACTCCATACTGGGGGATACGCAAAAGACCGATAAACTCATCTTT